Sequencing of this TCR beta chain was carried out in a study of cytomegalovirus exposure and HLA in healthy donors. There are a few counts of this clone. The antigen is not known. Primers included in the PCR were 60 Vbeta and 13 Jbeta primers. Assay: immunoSEQ multiplex PCR; the TCRdb copy retains only in-frame clones and omits some. The sample consists of roughly 150,000 clones, around four fifths of them appearing once. Study-level findings and limits: Researchers left out some V segments, among them TRBV6-2 and TRBV6-3, as indistinguishable. Presence/absence analyses treated sequencing depth as roughly uniform across donors.

The V end lost 10 bases, the J end lost 6 bases, and 10 bases lay between the germline ends. CDR3 size: 10 residues. Germline V lookup: CDR1 MDHEN, CDR2 SYDVKM. The sample comprised PBMCs. The chain couples TRBV28 to TRBJ2-7, with D hard to call. The sequence was obtained from a male donor in good health and CMV-seronegative. Here the CDR3 reads CATRLREQYF. CDR3 nucleotides: TGTGCCACCCGACTCCGCGAGCAGTACTTC.